The source of this TCR beta chain is a study of CD8 T cells in ankylosing spondylitis. Study-level points and caveats: Reportedly, significant enrichment of disease-linked clones occurred in matched ankylosing spondylitis synovial fluid. Prior work had noted some motif variants in reactive arthritis blood and synovial fluid.

Quantitative barcoded 5'-RACE was used to prepare TCR beta libraries. TCRdb itself ran the 5' RACE reads through MiXCR, one entry per CDR3 protein. The repertoire holds around 29,000 distinct CDR3 sequences, with about 5.3% as singletons. CDR1 is SGDLS, CDR2 YYNGEE, per germline. The CDR3 runs to 15 residues. Trimming at V came to 3 bases and at J to 4 bases, leaving 6 bases not matched to a gene. There are many counts of this clonotype. Its antigen remains unidentified. This rearrangement joins TRBV9 to TRBJ2-1, with 8 bases fitting TRBD1. This TCR was sampled from a female donor with ankylosing spondylitis or in good health (not recorded which). What was sequenced was blood, either unsorted or a sorted T cell fraction (not recorded which). The CDR3, as DNA: TGTGCCAGCAGCGCGACCGGGACAGGATACAATGAGCAGTTCTTC. Its translation: CASSATGTGYNEQFF.